The rows below give T cell receptor beta chains drawn from one sample of a study of shared clonotypes between healthy human individuals. Data came from immunoSEQ multiplex PCR; TCRdb stores just in-frame clones and leaves some out. Among approximately 2.3 million clones listed, more than 80% were seen once. The material sequenced was naive CD4+ T cells from PBMCs. The receptors come from a man between 18 and 29 years old in good health. Some clones in this sample may be carry-over from other donors' samples. CDR3s include the opening cysteine and the closing phenylalanine or tryptophan. The D gene is left open where the match is weak. Part of the rows lack a size; the others show once, few, many or a class for expanded clones.

>13|-|-|TRBV13
CASSLTLGVGYTF
>14|-|-|TRBV30
CAWSVPEPTDTQYF
>13|-|-|TRBV28
CASSLAGRNEQYF
>14|few|-|TRBV18
CASSPNVGATEAFF
>13|-|-|TRBV5-1
CASRRGGDYGYTF
>15|-|-|TRBV28
CASTLRGGSNQPQHF
>15|-|-|TRBV7-2
CASSLKPSSYNEQFF
>15|-|-|TRBV18
CASSPLGTGANVLTF
>17|-|-|TRBV5-1
CASSLAWLDTSYNEQFF
>14|once|TRBD1|TRBV30
CAWGTGGNIHGYTF
>12|-|-|TRBV14
CASSPTNYGYTF
>14|few|-|TRBV5-4
CASSLQDSNEKLFF
>16|-|-|TRBV14
CASSQERGGSYNEQFF
>18|-|-|TRBV4-2
CASSPLDSQGGPYNEQFF
>17|once|TRBD2|TRBV5-8
CASSPLGVAGVTDTQYF
>15|once|TRBD1|TRBV5-8
CASSIGQGFYNEQFF